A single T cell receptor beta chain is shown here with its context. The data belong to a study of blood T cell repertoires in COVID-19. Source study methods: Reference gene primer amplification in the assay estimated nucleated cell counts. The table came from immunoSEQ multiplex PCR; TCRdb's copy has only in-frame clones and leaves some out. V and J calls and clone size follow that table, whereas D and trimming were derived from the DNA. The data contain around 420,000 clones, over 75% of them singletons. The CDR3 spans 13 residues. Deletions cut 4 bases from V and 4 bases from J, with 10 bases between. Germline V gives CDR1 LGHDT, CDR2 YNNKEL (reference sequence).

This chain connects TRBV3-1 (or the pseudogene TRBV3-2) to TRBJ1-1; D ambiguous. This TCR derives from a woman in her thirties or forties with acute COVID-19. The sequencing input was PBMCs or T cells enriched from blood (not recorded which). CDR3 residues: CASSPREGTEAFF. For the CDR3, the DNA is TGTGCCAGCAGCCCCCGGGAGGGCACTGAAGCTTTCTTT.